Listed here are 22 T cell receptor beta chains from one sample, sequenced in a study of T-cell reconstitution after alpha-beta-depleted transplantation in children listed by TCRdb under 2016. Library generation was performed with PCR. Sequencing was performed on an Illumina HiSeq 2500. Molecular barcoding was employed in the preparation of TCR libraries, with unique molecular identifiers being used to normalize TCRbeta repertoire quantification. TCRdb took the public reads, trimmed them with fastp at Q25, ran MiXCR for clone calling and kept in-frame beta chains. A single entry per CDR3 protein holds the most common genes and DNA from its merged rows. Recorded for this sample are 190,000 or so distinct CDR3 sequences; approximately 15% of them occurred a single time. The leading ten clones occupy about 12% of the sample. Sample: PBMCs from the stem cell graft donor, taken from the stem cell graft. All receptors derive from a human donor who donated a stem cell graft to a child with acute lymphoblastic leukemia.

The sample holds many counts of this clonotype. The CDR3 DNA is TGTGCCAGCGGGAAAAGATCCTCCTACAATGAGCAGTTCTTC. It translates to CASGKRSSYNEQFF. The chain is built from TRBV6-2 or TRBV6-3 and TRBJ2-1; D unclear. V lost 8 bases to trimming and J lost 0 bases, with 11 bases between them. CDR1 is MNHEY and CDR2 is SVGEGT in the germline V gene. This CDR3 is built from 14 residues.

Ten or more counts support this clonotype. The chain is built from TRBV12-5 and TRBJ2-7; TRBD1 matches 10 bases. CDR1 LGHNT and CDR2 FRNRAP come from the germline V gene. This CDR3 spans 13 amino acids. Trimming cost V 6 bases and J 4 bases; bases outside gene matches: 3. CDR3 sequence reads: CASGGQGVYEQYF. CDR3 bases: TGTGCTAGTGGAGGACAGGGGGTATACGAGCAGTACTTC.

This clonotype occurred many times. In DNA form, the CDR3 reads TGTGCCAGCAGCCCGTGGGACAGGGGGCAGAACACTGAAGCTTTCTTT. It codes for CASSPWDRGQNTEAFF. The chain is built from TRBV7-9 and TRBJ1-1, with 12 bases aligning to TRBD1. CDR3 length: 16 residues. The germline V gene encodes CDR1 SEHNR and CDR2 FQNEAQ (reference sequence). Trimming removed 5 bases from V and 1 base from J; junction bases left unmatched: 5. The variable domain in full, completed from reference TRBV7-9 and TRBJ1-1, reads DTGVSQNPRHKITKRGQNVTFRCDPISEHNRLYWYRQTLGQGPEFLTYFQNEAQLEKSRLLSDRFSAERPKGSFSTLEIQRTEQGDSAMYLCASSPWDRGQNTEAFFGQGTRLTVV.

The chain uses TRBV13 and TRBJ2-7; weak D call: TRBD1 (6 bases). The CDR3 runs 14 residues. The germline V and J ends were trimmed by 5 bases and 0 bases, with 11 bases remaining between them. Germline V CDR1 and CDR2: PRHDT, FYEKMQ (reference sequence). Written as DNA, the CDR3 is TGTGCCAGCAGCCACCAGGGGAGCTCCTACGAGCAGTACTTC. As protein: CASSHQGSSYEQYF.

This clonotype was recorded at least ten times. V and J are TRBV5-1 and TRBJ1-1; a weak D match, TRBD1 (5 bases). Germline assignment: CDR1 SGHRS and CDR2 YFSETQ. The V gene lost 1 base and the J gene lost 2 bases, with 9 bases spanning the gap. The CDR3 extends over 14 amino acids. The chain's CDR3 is CASSLNTGNTEAFF. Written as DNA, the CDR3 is TGCGCCAGCAGCTTGAACACAGGTAACACTGAAGCTTTCTTT.

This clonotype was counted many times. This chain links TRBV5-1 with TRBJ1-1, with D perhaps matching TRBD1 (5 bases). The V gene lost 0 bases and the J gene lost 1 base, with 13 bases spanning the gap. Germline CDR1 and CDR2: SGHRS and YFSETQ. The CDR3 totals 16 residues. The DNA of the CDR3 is TGCGCCAGCAGCTTGGGGCAGGGCCGAGGGAACACTGAAGCTTTCTTT. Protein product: CASSLGQGRGNTEAFF.

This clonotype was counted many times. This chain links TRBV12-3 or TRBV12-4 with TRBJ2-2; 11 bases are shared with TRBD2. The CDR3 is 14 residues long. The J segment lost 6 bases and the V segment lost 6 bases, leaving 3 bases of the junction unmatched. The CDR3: CASSIAGGAGELFF. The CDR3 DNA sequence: TGTGCCAGCAGCATAGCGGGAGGGGCCGGGGAGCTGTTTTTT.

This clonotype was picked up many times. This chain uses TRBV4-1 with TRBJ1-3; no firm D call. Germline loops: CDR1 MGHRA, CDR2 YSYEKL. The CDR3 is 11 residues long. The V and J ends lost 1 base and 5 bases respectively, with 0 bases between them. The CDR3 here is CASSQGNTIYF. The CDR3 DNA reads TGCGCCAGCAGCCAAGGAAACACCATATATTTT.

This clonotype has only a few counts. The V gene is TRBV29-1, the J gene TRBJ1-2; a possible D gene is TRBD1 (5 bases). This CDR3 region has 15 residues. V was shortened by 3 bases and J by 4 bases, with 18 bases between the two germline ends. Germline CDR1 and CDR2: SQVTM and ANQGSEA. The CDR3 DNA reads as TGCAGCGTTGAGCCGCTCCGTCAGGGACTCTATGGCTACACCTTC. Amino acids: CSVEPLRQGLYGYTF.

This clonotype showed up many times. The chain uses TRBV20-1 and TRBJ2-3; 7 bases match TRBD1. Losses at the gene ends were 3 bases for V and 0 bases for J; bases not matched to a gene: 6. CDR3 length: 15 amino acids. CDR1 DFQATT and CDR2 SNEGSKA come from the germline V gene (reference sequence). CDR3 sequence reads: CSASKDRHSTDTQYF. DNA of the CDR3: TGCAGTGCTAGTAAGGACAGGCATAGCACAGATACGCAGTATTTT.

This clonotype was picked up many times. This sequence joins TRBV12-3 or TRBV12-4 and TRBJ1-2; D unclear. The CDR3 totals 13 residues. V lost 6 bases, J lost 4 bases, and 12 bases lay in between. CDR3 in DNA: TGTGCCAGCAGGAGCAGGCGACTCTATGGCTACACCTTC. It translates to CASRSRRLYGYTF.

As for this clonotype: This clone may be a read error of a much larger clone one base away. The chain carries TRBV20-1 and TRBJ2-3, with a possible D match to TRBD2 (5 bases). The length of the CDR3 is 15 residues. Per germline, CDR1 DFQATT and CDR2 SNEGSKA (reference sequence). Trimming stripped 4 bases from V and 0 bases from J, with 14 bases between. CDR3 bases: TGCAGTGCTACACGGGGTGGGTGGAGCACAGATACGCAGTATTTT. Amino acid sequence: CSATRGGWSTDTQYF.

CDR3 coding DNA: TGCGCCAGCAGCTTGGCCCCCAGCGGGAGGTACAATGAGCAGTTCTTC. Amino acids: CASSLAPSGRYNEQFF. The chain carries TRBV5-1 and TRBJ2-1; 9 bases are shared with TRBD2. Trimming took 0 bases from V and 4 from J; bases not matched to a gene: 5. Germline CDR1 reads SGHRS; CDR2 reads YFSETQ. This CDR3 spans 16 amino acids. Looking up the rest from reference TRBV5-1 and TRBJ2-1 gives the full variable domain: KAGVTQTPRYLIKTRGQQVTLSCSPISGHRSVSWYQQTPGQGLQFLFEYFSETQRNKGNFPGRFSGRQFSNSRSEMNVSTLELGDSALYLCASSLAPSGRYNEQFFGPGTRLTVL.

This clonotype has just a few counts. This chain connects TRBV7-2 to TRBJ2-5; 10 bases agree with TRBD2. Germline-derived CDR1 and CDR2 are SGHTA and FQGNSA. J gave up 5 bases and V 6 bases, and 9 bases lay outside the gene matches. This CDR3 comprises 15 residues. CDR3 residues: CASSSGLAALETQYF. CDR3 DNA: TGTGCCAGCAGTTCCGGACTAGCGGCCCTGGAGACCCAGTACTTC.

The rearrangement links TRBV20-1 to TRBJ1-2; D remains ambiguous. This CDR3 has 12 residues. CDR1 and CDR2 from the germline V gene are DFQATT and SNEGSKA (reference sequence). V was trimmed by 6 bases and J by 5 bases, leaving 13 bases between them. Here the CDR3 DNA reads TGCAGTGCCTCAACCCGCTTATATGGCTACACCTTC. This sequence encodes CSASTRLYGYTF.

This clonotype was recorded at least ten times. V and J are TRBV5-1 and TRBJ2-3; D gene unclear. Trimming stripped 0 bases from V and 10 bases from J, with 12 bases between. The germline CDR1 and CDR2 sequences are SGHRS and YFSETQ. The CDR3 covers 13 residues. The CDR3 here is CASSLGALDAQYF. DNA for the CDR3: TGCGCCAGCAGCTTGGGCGCATTAGACGCGCAGTATTTT.

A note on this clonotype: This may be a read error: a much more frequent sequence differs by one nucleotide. CDR3 region: CASSPQTSRTYEQYF. The CDR3 bases are TGTGCCAGCAGCCCGCAGACTAGCAGGACCTACGAGCAGTACTTC. The chain has TRBV11-2 and TRBJ2-7; 7 positions match TRBD2. The germline V gene encodes CDR1 SGHAT and CDR2 FQNNGV. This CDR3 region has 15 residues. V was pared by 5 bases and J by 2 bases, with 9 bases of the junction left unmatched. Supplemented by reference TRBV11-2 and TRBJ2-7, the full variable domain reads EAGVAQSPRYKIIEKRQSVAFWCNPISGHATLYWYQQILGQGPKLLIQFQNNGVVDDSQLPKDRFSAERLKGVDSTLKIQPAKLEDSAVYLCASSPQTSRTYEQYFGPGTRLTVT.

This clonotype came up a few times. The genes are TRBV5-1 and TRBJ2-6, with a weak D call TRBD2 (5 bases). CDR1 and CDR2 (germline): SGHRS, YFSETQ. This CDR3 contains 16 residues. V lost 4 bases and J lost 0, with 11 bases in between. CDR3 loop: CASSPGRDSGANVLTF. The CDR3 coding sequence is TGCGCCAGCAGCCCCGGTCGGGACTCTGGGGCCAACGTCCTGACTTTC.

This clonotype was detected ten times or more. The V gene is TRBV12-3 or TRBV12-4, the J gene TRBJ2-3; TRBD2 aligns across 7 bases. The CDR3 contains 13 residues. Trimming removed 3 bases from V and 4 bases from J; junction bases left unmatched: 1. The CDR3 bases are TGTGCCAGCAGTTTTCGGGGGGCAGATACGCAGTATTTT. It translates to CASSFRGADTQYF.

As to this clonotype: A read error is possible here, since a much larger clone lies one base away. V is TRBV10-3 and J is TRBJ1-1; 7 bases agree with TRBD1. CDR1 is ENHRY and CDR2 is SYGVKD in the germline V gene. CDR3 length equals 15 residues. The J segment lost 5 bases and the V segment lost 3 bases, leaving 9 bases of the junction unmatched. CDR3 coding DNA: TGTGCCATCAGTGAACTAGGGGGCACGAAGACTGAAGCTTTCTTT. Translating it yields CAISELGGTKTEAFF.

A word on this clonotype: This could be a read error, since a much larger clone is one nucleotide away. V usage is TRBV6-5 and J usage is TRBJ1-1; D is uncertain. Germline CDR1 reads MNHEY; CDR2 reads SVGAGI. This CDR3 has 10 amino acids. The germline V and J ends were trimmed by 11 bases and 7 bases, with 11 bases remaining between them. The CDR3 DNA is TGTGCCCGTGGTGCACTTGAAGCTTTCTTT. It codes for CARGALEAFF.

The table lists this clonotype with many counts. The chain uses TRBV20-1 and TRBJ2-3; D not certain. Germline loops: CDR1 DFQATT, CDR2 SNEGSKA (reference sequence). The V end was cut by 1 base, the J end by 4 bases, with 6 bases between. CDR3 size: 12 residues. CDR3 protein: CSARGGPDTQYF. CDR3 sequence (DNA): TGCAGTGCTAGAGGGGGTCCAGATACGCAGTATTTT.